These 18 T cell receptor beta chains share one sample of origin, sequenced in a study of blood T cell repertoires in COVID-19. Sequencing was performed with immunoSEQ multiplex PCR; in TCRdb, only in-frame clones are kept and a portion is missing. The sample lists around 140,000 clones, 70% to 80% occurring once. Sequencing was carried out using peripheral blood. Source of these receptors: a woman aged 50 to 65 with active or convalescent COVID-19.

The genes are TRBV28 and TRBJ1-5, with 7 bases that match TRBD1. Losses at the gene ends were 5 bases for V and 7 bases for J; bases not matched to a gene: 8. In germline, CDR1 is MDHEN, CDR2 SYDVKM. The CDR3 spans 14 residues. The CDR3 reads CASSGSQGTQPQHF. CDR3 nucleotides: TGTGCCAGCAGTGGCTCACAGGGGACCCAGCCCCAGCATTTT.

The CDR3 spells CASSKVYAQGRRDTGELFF. CDR3 in DNA: TGTGCCAGCAGCAAGGTCTACGCACAGGGAAGGCGGGACACCGGGGAGCTGTTTTTT. This sequence joins TRBV7-3 and TRBJ2-2, with a tentative D call TRBD1 (6 bases). The V and J ends lost 5 bases and 3 bases respectively, with 25 bases between them. The CDR3 totals 19 residues. CDR1 and CDR2 from the germline V gene are SGHTA and FQGTGA. Drawing the rest from reference TRBV7-3 and TRBJ2-2, the complete variable domain is GAGVSQTPSNKVTEKGKYVELRCDPISGHTALYWYRQSLGQGPEFLIYFQGTGAADDSGLPNDRFFAVRPEGSVSTLKIQRTERGDSAVYLCASSKVYAQGRRDTGELFFGEGSRLTVL.

The chain employs TRBV18 and TRBJ2-1; TRBD1 matches at 8 bases. The CDR3 extends over 15 amino acids. Germline trimming cut 3 bases from V and 7 bases from J; bases unmatched to any gene: 8. Germline V lookup: CDR1 KGHSH, CDR2 LQKENI. This CDR3 reads CASSPQGAIGNEQFF. DNA of the CDR3: TGTGCCAGCTCACCCCAGGGGGCCATAGGGAATGAGCAGTTCTTC. Together with reference TRBV18 and TRBJ2-1, the CDR3 gives the full variable domain: NAGVMQNPRHLVRRRGQEARLRCSPMKGHSHVYWYRQLPEEGLKFMVYLQKENIIDESGMPKERFSAEFPKEGPSILRIQQVVRGDSAAYFCASSPQGAIGNEQFFGPGTRLTVL.

The V and J genes are TRBV5-1 and TRBJ2-7, with 11 nucleotides matching TRBD2. The V segment lost 3 bases and the J segment 3 bases; nucleotides outside the gene matches: 2. The CDR3 has 14 residues. Germline V gene data show CDR1 as SGHRS and CDR2 as YFSETQ. CDR3 region: CASSSGTSGYEQYF. CDR3 in DNA: TGCGCCAGCAGCTCCGGGACTAGCGGCTACGAGCAGTACTTC.

The chain is built from TRBV6-2 or TRBV6-3 and TRBJ1-5; TRBD1 matches at 7 bases. Germline trimming cut 4 bases from V and 8 bases from J; bases unmatched to any gene: 8. The CDR3 consists of 14 residues. Germline V CDR1 and CDR2: MNHEY, SVGEGT. The CDR3, as DNA: TGTGCCAGCAGTTCGATTAGGGGGCAAGAGCCCCAGCATTTT. Translated: CASSSIRGQEPQHF.

In its sample, this clone was seen a few times. The chain couples TRBV12-3 or TRBV12-4 to TRBJ1-1; 7 positions match TRBD1. The CDR3 length is 12 residues. V shed 6 bases and J 8 bases; nucleotides not matched to a gene: 6. The CDR3 sequence: CASRPATGEAFF. The CDR3 nucleotides read TGTGCCAGCAGGCCTGCGACAGGGGAAGCTTTCTTT.

The chain employs TRBV3-1 (or the pseudogene TRBV3-2) and TRBJ1-3, with D tentatively TRBD1 (5 bases). V gave up 4 bases and J gave up 7 bases, with 20 bases separating them. The germline V gene encodes CDR1 LGHDT and CDR2 YNNKEL (reference sequence). This CDR3 has 16 amino acids. CDR3 nucleotides: TGTGCCAGCAGCCGCTTGAGGCCGGGGGATGGGAACACCATATATTTT. Its translation is CASSRLRPGDGNTIYF.

The chain combines TRBV4-1 with TRBJ1-3; possible D gene TRBD1, 5 bases. Per the germline V gene, CDR1 is MGHRA and CDR2 is YSYEKL. The CDR3 covers 19 residues. Trimming took 0 bases from V and 0 from J, leaving 18 bases between them. The CDR3 nucleotides are TGCGCCAGCAGCCAAGACGGGGGTACCCTGTGGACCTCTGGAAACACCATATATTTT. Translated, it gives CASSQDGGTLWTSGNTIYF.

The V and J genes are TRBV6-5 and TRBJ2-1; 13 nucleotides agree with TRBD2. CDR1 is MNHEY, CDR2 SVGAGI, per germline. After removal of 5 bases from V and 7 bases from J, the junction contained 5 bases not matched to a gene. The CDR3 has 15 amino acids. In DNA, the CDR3 is TGTGCCAGCAGTCAGGGACTAGCGGGGTGGAATGAGCAGTTCTTC. Its translation: CASSQGLAGWNEQFF.

The genes are TRBV11-2 and TRBJ2-7; D is ambiguous. Germline values: CDR1 SGHAT, CDR2 FQNNGV. V lost 3 bases and J lost 7, with 7 bases in between. The CDR3 contains 11 residues. The chain's CDR3 is CASSFVREQYF. The CDR3 DNA sequence: TGTGCCAGCAGCTTCGTCCGGGAGCAGTACTTC.

This chain joins TRBV7-9 and TRBJ2-3; 8 bases are shared with TRBD2. The germline V gene has CDR1 SEHNR and CDR2 FQNEAQ (reference sequence). After removal of 4 bases from V and 3 bases from J, the junction contained 6 bases not matched to a gene. This CDR3 has 15 amino acids. This chain's CDR3 is CASSSTGTSTDTQYF. The CDR3 DNA follows: TGTGCCAGCAGCTCAACCGGGACTAGTACAGATACGCAGTATTTT.

This clone was counted between two and nine times. The gene calls are TRBV3-1 (or the pseudogene TRBV3-2) and TRBJ1-1; D unresolved. With 0 bases removed from V and 1 base from J, the gap between germline ends came to 9 bases. Germline V lookup: CDR1 LGHDT, CDR2 YNNKEL (reference sequence). The CDR3 contains 15 residues. Written as DNA, the CDR3 is TGTGCCAGCAGCCAAGATTTGGCGGGGAACACTGAAGCTTTCTTT. Translation: CASSQDLAGNTEAFF.

The CDR3 sequence: CASSEGGRGNQPQHF. The CDR3 bases are TGTGCCAGCAGTGAAGGAGGGAGGGGCAATCAGCCCCAGCATTTT. J is TRBJ1-5 and V is TRBV6-1; D not certain. Looked up from germline, CDR1 is MNHNS and CDR2 is SASEGT. Deletions cut 1 base from V and 2 bases from J, with 9 bases between. The CDR3 has 15 residues.

This clone was picked up a small number of times. The chain links TRBV2 to TRBJ1-1; no firm D call. CDR3 length equals 11 residues. Germline-derived CDR1 and CDR2 are SNHLY and FYNNEI. Deletions cut 9 bases from V and 8 bases from J, with 13 bases between. The CDR3 sequence: CARTFGVEAFF. CDR3 DNA sequence: TGTGCCAGAACTTTCGGGGTAGAAGCTTTCTTT.

The CDR3 region has the DNA TGCGCCAGCAGCTTGGGGCAGGCCTCTAACTATGGCTACACCTTC. It specifies CASSLGQASNYGYTF. The chain has TRBV5-1 and TRBJ1-2; D not certain. CDR1 is SGHRS and CDR2 is YFSETQ in the germline V gene. The CDR3 has 15 amino acids. The germline V and J ends were trimmed by 0 bases and 0 bases, with 9 bases remaining between them.

The J gene is TRBJ1-1, the V gene TRBV29-1; D ambiguous. Germline lookup yields CDR1 SQVTM and CDR2 ANQGSEA. V lost 5 bases and J 6 bases, leaving 31 bases between the germline ends. The CDR3 runs to 18 residues. The CDR3 sequence: CSVRLGDRALRSTAEAFF. The CDR3 bases are TGCAGCGTTCGGCTGGGAGACCGGGCTTTACGGAGCACCGCTGAAGCTTTCTTT.

The chain has TRBV5-1 and TRBJ1-4; weak D call: TRBD1 (5 bases). Germline-derived CDR1 and CDR2 are SGHRS and YFSETQ. Trimming pared 2 bases from V and 4 bases from J, leaving 6 bases between. CDR3 length equals 13 residues. The CDR3 nucleotides are TGCGCCAGCAGCTTACAGGATAATGAAAAACTGTTTTTT. Its translation is CASSLQDNEKLFF. The full variable domain, completed using reference TRBV5-1 and TRBJ1-4, is KAGVTQTPRYLIKTRGQQVTLSCSPISGHRSVSWYQQTPGQGLQFLFEYFSETQRNKGNFPGRFSGRQFSNSRSEMNVSTLELGDSALYLCASSLQDNEKLFFGSGTQLSVL.

The chain combines TRBV12-3 or TRBV12-4 with TRBJ1-1; D gene unclear. The ends were cut back, 5 bases at V and 4 bases at J, with 11 bases in the middle. The CDR3 consists of 13 residues. CDR3 loop: CASSLQLSTEAFF. Written as DNA, the CDR3 is TGTGCCAGCAGTCTCCAACTTAGCACTGAAGCTTTCTTT.